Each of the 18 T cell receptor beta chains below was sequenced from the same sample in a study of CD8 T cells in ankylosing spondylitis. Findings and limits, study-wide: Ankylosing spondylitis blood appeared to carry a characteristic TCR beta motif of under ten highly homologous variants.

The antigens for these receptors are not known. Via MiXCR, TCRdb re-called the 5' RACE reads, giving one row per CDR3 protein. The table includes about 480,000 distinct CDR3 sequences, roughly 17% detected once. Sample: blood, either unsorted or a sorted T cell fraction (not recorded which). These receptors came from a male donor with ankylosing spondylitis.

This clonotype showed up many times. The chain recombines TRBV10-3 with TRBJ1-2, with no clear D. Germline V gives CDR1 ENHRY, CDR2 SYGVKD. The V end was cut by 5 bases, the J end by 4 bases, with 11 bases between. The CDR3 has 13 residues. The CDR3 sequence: CAISSSSLYGYTF. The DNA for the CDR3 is TGTGCCATCAGTAGTTCGTCTCTCTATGGCTACACCTTC.

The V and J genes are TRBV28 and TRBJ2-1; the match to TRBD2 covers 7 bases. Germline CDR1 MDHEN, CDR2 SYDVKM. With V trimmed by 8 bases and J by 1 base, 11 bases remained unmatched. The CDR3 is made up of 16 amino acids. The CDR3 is CASWGLAGDSYNEQFF. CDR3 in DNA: TGTGCCAGCTGGGGCCTGGCGGGGGATTCCTACAATGAGCAGTTCTTC.

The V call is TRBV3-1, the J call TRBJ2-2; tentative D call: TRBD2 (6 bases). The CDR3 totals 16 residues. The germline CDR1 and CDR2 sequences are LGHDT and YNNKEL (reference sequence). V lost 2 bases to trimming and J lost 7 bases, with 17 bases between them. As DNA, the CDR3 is TGTGCCAGCAGCCAACCTACCGGGACCGGGGGCGGGGAGCTGTTTTTT. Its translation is CASSQPTGTGGGELFF. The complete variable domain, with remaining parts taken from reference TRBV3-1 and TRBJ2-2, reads DTAVSQTPKYLVTQMGNDKSIKCEQNLGHDTMYWYKQDSKKFLKIMFSYNNKELIINETVPNRFSPKSPDKAHLNLHINSLELGDSAVYFCASSQPTGTGGGELFFGEGSRLTVL.

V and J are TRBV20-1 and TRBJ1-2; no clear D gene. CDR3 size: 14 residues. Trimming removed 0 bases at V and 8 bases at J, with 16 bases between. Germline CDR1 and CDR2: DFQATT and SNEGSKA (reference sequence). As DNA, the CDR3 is TGCAGTGCTAGAGATCAAGGGAAGATCCGCGGCTACACCTTC. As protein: CSARDQGKIRGYTF.

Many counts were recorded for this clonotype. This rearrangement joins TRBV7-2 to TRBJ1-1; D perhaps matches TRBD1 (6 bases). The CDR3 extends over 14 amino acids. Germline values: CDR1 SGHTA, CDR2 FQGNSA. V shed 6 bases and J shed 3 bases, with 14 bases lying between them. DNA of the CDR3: TGTGCCAGCAGTAACAGAGGGGGAGACACTGAAGCTTTCTTT. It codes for CASSNRGGDTEAFF.

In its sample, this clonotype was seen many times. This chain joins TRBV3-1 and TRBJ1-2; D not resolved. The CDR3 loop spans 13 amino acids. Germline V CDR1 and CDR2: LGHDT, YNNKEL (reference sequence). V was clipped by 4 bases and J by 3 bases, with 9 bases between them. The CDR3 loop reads CASSPRGDYGYTF. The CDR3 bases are TGTGCCAGCAGCCCCCGGGGAGACTATGGCTACACCTTC.

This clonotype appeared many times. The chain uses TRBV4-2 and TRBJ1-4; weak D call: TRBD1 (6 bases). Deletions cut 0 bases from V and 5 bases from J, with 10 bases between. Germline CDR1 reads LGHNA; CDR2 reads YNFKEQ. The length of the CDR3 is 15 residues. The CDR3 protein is CASSQDRQGNEKLFF. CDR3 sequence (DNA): TGTGCCAGCAGCCAAGATCGGCAGGGGAATGAAAAACTGTTTTTT.

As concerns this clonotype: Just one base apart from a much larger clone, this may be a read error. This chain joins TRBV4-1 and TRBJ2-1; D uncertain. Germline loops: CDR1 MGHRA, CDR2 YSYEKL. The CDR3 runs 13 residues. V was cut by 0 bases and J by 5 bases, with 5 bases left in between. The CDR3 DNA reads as TGCGCCAGCAGCCAAGATGGGGACAATGAGCAGTTCTTC. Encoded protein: CASSQDGDNEQFF.

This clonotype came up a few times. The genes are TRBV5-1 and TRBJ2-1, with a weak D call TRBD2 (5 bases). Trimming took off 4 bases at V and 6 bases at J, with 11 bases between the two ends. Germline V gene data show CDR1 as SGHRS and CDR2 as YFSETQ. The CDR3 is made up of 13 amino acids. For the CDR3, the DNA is TGCGCCAGCAGCCCCGGGGTGACCAATGAGCAGTTCTTC. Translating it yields CASSPGVTNEQFF.

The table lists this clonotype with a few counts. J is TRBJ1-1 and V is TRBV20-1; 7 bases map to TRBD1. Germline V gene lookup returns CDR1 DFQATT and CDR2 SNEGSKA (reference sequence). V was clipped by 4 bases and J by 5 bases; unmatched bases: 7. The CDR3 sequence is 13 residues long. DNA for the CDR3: TGCAGTGCTACGCCAACAGGGGTAACTGAAGCTTTCTTT. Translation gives CSATPTGVTEAFF.

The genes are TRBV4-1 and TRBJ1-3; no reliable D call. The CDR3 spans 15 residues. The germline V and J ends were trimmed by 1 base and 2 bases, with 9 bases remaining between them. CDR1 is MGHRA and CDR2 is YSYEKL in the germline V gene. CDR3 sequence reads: CASSQVSGTGNTIYF. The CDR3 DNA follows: TGCGCCAGCAGCCAAGTCAGCGGGACTGGAAACACCATATATTTT.

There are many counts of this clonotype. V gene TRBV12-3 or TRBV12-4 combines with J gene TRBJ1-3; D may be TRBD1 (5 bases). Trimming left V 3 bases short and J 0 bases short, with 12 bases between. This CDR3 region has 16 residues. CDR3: CASSFGHSSSGNTIYF. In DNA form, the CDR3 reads TGTGCCAGCAGTTTCGGACACTCGAGCTCTGGAAACACCATATATTTT.

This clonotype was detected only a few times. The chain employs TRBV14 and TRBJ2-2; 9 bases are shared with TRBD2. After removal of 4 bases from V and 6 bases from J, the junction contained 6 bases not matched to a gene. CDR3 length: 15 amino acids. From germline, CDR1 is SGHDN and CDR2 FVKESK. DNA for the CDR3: TGTGCCAGCAGCCCCCGGACTAGCGCCGCCGGGGAGCTGTTTTTT. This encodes CASSPRTSAAGELFF.

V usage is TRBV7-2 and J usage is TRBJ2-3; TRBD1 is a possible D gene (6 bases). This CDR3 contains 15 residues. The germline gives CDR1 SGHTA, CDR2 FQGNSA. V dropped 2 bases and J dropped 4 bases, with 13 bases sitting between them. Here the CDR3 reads CASSLTGEGADTQYF. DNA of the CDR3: TGTGCCAGCAGCTTAACAGGAGAGGGGGCAGATACGCAGTATTTT.

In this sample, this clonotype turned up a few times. CDR3: CSAHSAVTGIYEQYF. The CDR3, as DNA: TGCAGTGCCCACTCTGCCGTGACCGGTATCTACGAGCAGTACTTC. The chain carries TRBV20-1 and TRBJ2-7; no reliable D call. CDR3 size: 15 residues. Germline CDR1 reads DFQATT; CDR2 reads SNEGSKA (reference sequence). Trimming pared 6 bases from V and 3 bases from J, leaving 21 bases between.

The CDR3 here is CASSYSIGTPSFSYEQYF. The CDR3 nucleotides are TGTGCCAGCAGTTACAGTATCGGGACACCCTCCTTTTCCTACGAGCAGTACTTC. The chain employs TRBV6-2 or TRBV6-3 and TRBJ2-7; TRBD1 is a possible D gene (6 bases). The CDR3 consists of 18 residues. The V gene's germline CDR1 is MNHEY and CDR2 SVGEGT. Trimming left V 2 bases short and J 1 base short, with 21 bases between.

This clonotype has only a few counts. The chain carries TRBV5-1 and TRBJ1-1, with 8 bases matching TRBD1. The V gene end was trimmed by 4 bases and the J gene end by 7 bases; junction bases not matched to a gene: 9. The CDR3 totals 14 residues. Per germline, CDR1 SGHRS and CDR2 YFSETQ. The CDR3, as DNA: TGCGCCAGCAGCACTACAGGGGGTAGCGTTGAAGCTTTCTTT. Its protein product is CASSTTGGSVEAFF.

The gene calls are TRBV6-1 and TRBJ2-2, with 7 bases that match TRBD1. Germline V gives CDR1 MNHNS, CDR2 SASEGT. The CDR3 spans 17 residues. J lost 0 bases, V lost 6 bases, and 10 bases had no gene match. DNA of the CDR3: TGTGCCAGCAGGCCGGACAGGTTGCTTGCGAACACCGGGGAGCTGTTTTTT. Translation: CASRPDRLLANTGELFF.